The 4 T cell receptor beta chains below were found in one sample sequenced in a study of blood T cell repertoires in COVID-19. Some clones are missing from TCRdb's copy, which holds only in-frame ones; the method was immunoSEQ multiplex PCR. Of a few hundred thousand clones in the sample, 75% to 90% were seen once. Input material: PBMCs or T cells enriched from blood (not recorded which). The receptors derive from a man aged 25 to 40 who had recovered from COVID-19.

The chain couples TRBV25-1 to TRBJ1-1, with 8 positions matching TRBD1. Germline V gives CDR1 MGHDK, CDR2 SYGVNS. J was trimmed by 1 base and V by 3 bases; bases with no gene match: 10. CDR3 length equals 17 residues. The CDR3, as DNA: TGTGCCAGCAGTGATGGGAGCTCGGACAGGGCGAACACTGAAGCTTTCTTT. Protein: CASSDGSSDRANTEAFF.

The CDR3: CASRSGGNSPLHF. CDR3 nucleotide sequence: TGTGCCAGCAGGTCAGGTGGGAATTCACCCCTCCACTTT. The genes are TRBV7-9 and TRBJ1-6, with D unresolved. With 6 bases removed from V and 7 bases from J, the gap between germline ends came to 10 bases. CDR3 length: 13 residues. From germline, CDR1 is SEHNR and CDR2 FQNEAQ (reference sequence).

This clone is a singleton in its sample. The chain recombines TRBV3-1 (or the pseudogene TRBV3-2) with TRBJ2-2; TRBD1 matches 8 bases. V gave up 3 bases and J gave up 6 bases; unmatched junction bases: 6. Germline loops: CDR1 LGHDT, CDR2 YNNKEL (reference sequence). The CDR3 has 15 residues. The CDR3 DNA sequence: TGTGCCAGCAGCCAGGACAGGGTGGGAGCCGGGGAGCTGTTTTTT. This encodes CASSQDRVGAGELFF.

The chain joins TRBV7-9 to TRBJ1-1; possibly TRBD1 for D (5 bases). The CDR3 has 13 amino acids. The V gene lost 1 base and the J gene lost 13 bases, with 16 bases spanning the gap. CDR1 is SEHNR, CDR2 FQNEAQ, per germline (reference sequence). The DNA of the CDR3 is TGTGCCAGCAGCTTAGGTGGACAACACCCCGATTTCTTT. It specifies CASSLGGQHPDFF.